This entry features one T cell receptor (beta chain) sequence. Some clones are missing from TCRdb's copy, which holds only in-frame ones; the method was immunoSEQ multiplex PCR. The sample carries about 100,000 clones, 82% recorded once. The CDR3 contains 13 residues. The V gene's germline CDR1 is SQVTM and CDR2 ANQGSEA. The data are from a study of PD-1 blockade in mismatch repair-deficient tumors. The overall study: Enrolled about 2013-2016, patients had progressing, pretreated mismatch repair-deficient cancers of 12 types.

This chain joins TRBV29-1 and TRBJ2-3; TRBD1 matches 8 bases. This clonotype was obtained from an adult with mismatch repair-deficient cancer. This specimen consisted of peripheral blood, obtained less than 37 weeks after starting pembrolizumab. The CDR3 loop is CSRRGQDTDTQYF. As DNA, the CDR3 is TGCAGTCGCAGGGGGCAGGACACAGATACGCAGTATTTT.